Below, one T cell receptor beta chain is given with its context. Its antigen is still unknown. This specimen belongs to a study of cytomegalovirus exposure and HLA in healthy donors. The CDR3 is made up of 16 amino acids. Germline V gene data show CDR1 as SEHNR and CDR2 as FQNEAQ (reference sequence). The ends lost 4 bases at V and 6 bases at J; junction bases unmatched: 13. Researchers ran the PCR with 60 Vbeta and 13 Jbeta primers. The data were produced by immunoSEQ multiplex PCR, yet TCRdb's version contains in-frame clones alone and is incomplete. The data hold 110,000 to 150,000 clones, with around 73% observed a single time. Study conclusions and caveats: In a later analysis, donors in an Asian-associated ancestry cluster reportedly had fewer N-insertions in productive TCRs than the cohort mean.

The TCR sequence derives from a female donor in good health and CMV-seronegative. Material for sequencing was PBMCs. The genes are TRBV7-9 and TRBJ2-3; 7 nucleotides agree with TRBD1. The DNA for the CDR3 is TGTGCCAGCAGCTCTCGGACAGGACATAGGGGGGATACGCAGTATTTT. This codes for CASSSRTGHRGDTQYF.